The 8 T cell receptor beta chains below all came from one sample that was sequenced in a study of a mutant IDH1 vaccine in newly diagnosed glioma. Sequenced by immunoSEQ multiplex PCR; TCRdb stores in-frame clones only, minus some. The repertoire holds about 59,000 clones, more than 85% seen once, with roughly 2.5% in the top ten. Time point of the sample: baseline, week 1 (first vaccination visit). The sample's treatment: pre-vaccination baseline after standard-of-care therapy. The source was PBMCs, collected from a glioma patient treated with radiotherapy, temozolomide or both. These receptors all come from a man between 50 and 59 years old with glioma.

The chain carries TRBV19 and TRBJ2-7, with D hard to call. V dropped 4 bases and J dropped 3 bases, with 7 bases sitting between them. The germline CDR1 and CDR2 sequences are LNHDA and SQIVND (reference sequence). The CDR3 covers 12 residues. The CDR3 DNA is TGTGCCAGTAGTACAGGAAACTACGAGCAGTACTTC. This sequence encodes CASSTGNYEQYF.

The chain employs TRBV5-6 and TRBJ2-3; D gene unclear. From germline, CDR1 is SGHDT and CDR2 YYEEEE. The CDR3 loop spans 11 amino acids. The ends were cut back, 1 base at V and 5 bases at J, with 2 bases in the middle. CDR3 amino acids: CASSLRDTQYF. CDR3 bases: TGTGCCAGCAGCTTGCGAGATACGCAGTATTTT.

CDR3 nucleotide sequence: TGTGCCAGTTGTCGGCGGGGGCACGATACGCAGTATTTT. Translation gives CASCRRGHDTQYF. This chain links TRBV19 with TRBJ2-3, with D perhaps matching TRBD2 (7 bases). Germline V CDR1 and CDR2: LNHDA, SQIVND (reference sequence). CDR3 size: 13 residues. The germline V and J ends were trimmed by 8 bases and 6 bases, with 15 bases remaining between them.

J is TRBJ2-5 and V is TRBV5-5; D gene unclear. V was cut by 0 bases and J by 5 bases, with 11 bases left in between. This CDR3 is 14 amino acids long. CDR1 is SGHKS, CDR2 YYEKEE, per germline (reference sequence). The CDR3 loop is CASSLDGRLETQYF. In nucleotides, the CDR3 is TGTGCCAGCAGCTTGGACGGACGCCTGGAGACCCAGTACTTC.

The chain is built from TRBV27 and TRBJ1-2; 9 bases map to TRBD1. Germline V CDR1 and CDR2: MNHEY, SMNVEV (reference sequence). The V and J ends lost 5 bases and 2 bases, in that order; junction bases with no gene match: 6. The CDR3 extends over 15 amino acids. The CDR3, as DNA: TGTGCCAGCAGTGCCCCCGGGACAGGGAACTATGGCTACACCTTC. Its protein product is CASSAPGTGNYGYTF.

The rearrangement uses TRBV7-8 and TRBJ2-3, with 8 bases fitting TRBD2. Trimming removed 2 bases from V and 0 bases from J; junction bases left unmatched: 4. Germline CDR1 is SGHVS and CDR2 is FQNEAQ. This CDR3 comprises 16 residues. CDR3 in amino acids: CASSLLAGLSTDTQYF. The CDR3 DNA follows: TGTGCCAGCAGCTTACTAGCGGGCCTAAGCACAGATACGCAGTATTTT.

The rearrangement links TRBV7-2 to TRBJ1-5; D is undetermined. Germline CDR1 reads SGHTA; CDR2 reads FQGNSA. This CDR3 comprises 15 residues. Deletions cut 0 bases from V and 1 base from J, with 7 bases between. The CDR3 DNA reads as TGTGCCAGCAGCTTAGCCGGCAGCAGCAATCAGCCCCAGCATTTT. Translated: CASSLAGSSNQPQHF.

The chain couples TRBV1 to TRBJ1-5; TRBD1 is the table's D call, not checked against the DNA. TRBV1 is labeled a pseudogene. CDR3 length: 16 amino acids. The CDR3 coding sequence is TGCACCAGCAGCCAAGGTTTGAGGACAGGGTGTGAGCCCCAGCATTTT. Translating gives CTSSQGLRTGCEPQHF.